This T cell receptor (beta chain) appears in the sequencing data of a study of CD8 T cells in ankylosing spondylitis. TCRdb passed the 5' RACE reads through MiXCR, listing each CDR3 protein once. This sample has approximately 250,000 distinct CDR3 sequences, with more than 20% found just once. This clonotype was detected only a few times. Germline values: CDR1 MNHEY, CDR2 SVGAGI. Trimming cost V 2 bases and J 4 bases; bases outside gene matches: 4. CDR3 size: 15 residues. The sequence came from a male donor with ankylosing spondylitis or in good health (not recorded which). The chain is built from TRBV6-5 and TRBJ2-7; 11 positions agree with TRBD1. The source material was blood, either unsorted or a sorted T cell fraction (not recorded which). CDR3 loop: CASSYRDRGRYEQYF. The CDR3 nucleotides are TGTGCCAGCAGTTACCGGGACAGGGGGAGGTACGAGCAGTACTTC.